This TCR beta chain was documented in a study of T cells in women clearing cervical HPV infection. Study conclusions and caveats: Repertoire richness, not evenness, was significantly elevated in CIN3+ cases versus controls.

J lost 7 bases, V lost 8 bases, and 13 bases had no gene match. The CDR3 loop spans 15 amino acids. In germline, CDR1 is WNHNN, CDR2 SYGVQD (reference sequence). A remark on this clone: What it recognizes is unknown. Read coverage stops 3 residues before the CDR3 terminus; the germline J gene supplies the remainder.

Some clones are missing from TCRdb's copy, which holds only in-frame ones; the method was immunoSEQ multiplex PCR. Its table lists tens of thousands of clones. This rearrangement joins TRBV10-1 to TRBJ2-1; 8 bases fit TRBD2. The TCR was taken from a woman between 18 and 75 years old with a cervical HPV16 infection that either progressed to CIN3+ or cleared (not recorded which). Material: blood buffy coat. The CDR3 region is CASSPPAGGKNEQFF. CDR3 DNA, as far as it was read: TGCGCCAGCTCCCCCCCGGCGGGGGGTAAAAATGAG.